This T cell receptor (beta chain) was found in a study of post-analysis software for immune sequencing data. Study overall: Relapsing-remitting, secondary progressive and progressive-relapsing multiple sclerosis courses were included. Study-wide results and caveats: The F measure placed samples prepared in the same batch into strongly shared clusters.

This clonotype was picked up a small number of times. Its antigen is unidentified. The germline gene is not matched at one end of the junction; a read error may be the cause. Researchers reported that TCR beta cDNA libraries carried unique molecular identifiers. Via MiXCR, TCRdb re-called the PCR reads, giving one row per CDR3 protein. The table has about 770,000 distinct CDR3 sequences, 35% to 55% seen once. The sequence was collected from a girl aged 10 to 17 with multiple sclerosis. What was sequenced was blood.

The CDR3 DNA reads TGTGCCAGCGCACCTTTGCGGGACAGGCGGTACAATGAGCAGTTCTTC. Protein: CASAPLRDRRYNEQFF. The chain combines TRBV18 with TRBJ2-1; TRBD1 matches at 8 bases. CDR3 length equals 16 residues. CDR1 and CDR2 (germline): KGHSH, LQKENI.